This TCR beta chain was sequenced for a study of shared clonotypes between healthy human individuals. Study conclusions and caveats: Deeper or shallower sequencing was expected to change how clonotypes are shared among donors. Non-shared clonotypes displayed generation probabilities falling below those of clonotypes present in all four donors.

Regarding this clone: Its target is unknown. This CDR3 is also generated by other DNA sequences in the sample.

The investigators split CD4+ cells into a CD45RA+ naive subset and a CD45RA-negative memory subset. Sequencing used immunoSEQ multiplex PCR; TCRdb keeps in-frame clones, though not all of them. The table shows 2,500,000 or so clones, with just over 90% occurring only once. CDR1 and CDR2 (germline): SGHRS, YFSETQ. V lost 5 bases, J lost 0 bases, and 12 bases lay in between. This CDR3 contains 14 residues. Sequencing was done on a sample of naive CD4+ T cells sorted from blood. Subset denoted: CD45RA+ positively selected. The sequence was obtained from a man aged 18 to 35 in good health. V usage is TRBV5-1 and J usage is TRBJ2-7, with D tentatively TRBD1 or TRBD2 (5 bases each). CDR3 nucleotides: TGCGCCAGCAGTCCGGGACCCACCTCCTACGAGCAGTACTTC. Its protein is CASSPGPTSYEQYF.